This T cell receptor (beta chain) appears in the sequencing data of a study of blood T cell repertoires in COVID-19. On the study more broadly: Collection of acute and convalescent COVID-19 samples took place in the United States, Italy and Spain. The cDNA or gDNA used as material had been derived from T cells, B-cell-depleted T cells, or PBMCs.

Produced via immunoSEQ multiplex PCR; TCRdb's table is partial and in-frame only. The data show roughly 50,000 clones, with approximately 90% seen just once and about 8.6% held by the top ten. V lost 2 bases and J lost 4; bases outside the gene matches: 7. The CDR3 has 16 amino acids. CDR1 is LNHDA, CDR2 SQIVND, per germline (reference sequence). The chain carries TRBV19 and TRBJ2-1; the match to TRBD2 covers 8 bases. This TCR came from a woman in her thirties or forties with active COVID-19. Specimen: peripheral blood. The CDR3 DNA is TGTGCCAGTAGTATAAAGGGCGGGGGGCCATACAATGAGCAGTTCTTC. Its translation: CASSIKGGGPYNEQFF. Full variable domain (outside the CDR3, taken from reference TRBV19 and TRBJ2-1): DGGITQSPKYLFRKEGQNVTLSCEQNLNHDAMYWYRQDPGQGLRLIYYSQIVNDFQKGDIAEGYSVSREKKESFPLTVTSAQKNPTAFYLCASSIKGGGPYNEQFFGPGTRLTVL.